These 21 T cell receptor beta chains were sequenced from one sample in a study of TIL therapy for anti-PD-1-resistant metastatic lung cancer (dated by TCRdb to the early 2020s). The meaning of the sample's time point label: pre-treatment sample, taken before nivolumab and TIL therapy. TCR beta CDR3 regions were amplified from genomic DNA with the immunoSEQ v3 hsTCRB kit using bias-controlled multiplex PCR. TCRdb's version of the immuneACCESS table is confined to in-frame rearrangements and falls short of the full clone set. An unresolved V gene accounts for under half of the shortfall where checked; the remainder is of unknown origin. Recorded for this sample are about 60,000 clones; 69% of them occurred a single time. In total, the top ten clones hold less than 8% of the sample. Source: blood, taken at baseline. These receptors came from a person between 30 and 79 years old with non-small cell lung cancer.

CDR3 bases: TGTGCCAGCAGTAATACAGCTGCAACTAATGAAAAACTGTTTTTT. Its protein is CASSNTAATNEKLFF. V and J are TRBV6-5 and TRBJ1-4, with D uncertain. V gave up 5 bases and J gave up 0 bases, with 10 bases separating them. The CDR3 runs to 15 residues. Looked up from germline, CDR1 is MNHEY and CDR2 is SVGAGI.

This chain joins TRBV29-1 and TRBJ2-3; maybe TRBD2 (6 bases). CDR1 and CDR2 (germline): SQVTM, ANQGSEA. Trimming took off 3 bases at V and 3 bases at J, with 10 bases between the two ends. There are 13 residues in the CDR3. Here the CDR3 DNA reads TGCAGCGTTGAGGGGGGTGCGACAGATACGCAGTATTTT. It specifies CSVEGGATDTQYF.

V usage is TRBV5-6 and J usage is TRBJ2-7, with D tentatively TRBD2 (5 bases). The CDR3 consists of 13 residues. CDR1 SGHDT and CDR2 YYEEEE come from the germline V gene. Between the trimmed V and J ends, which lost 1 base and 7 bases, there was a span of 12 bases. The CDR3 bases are TGTGCCAGCAGCTTGATTTTGACGGGGGAGCAGTACTTC. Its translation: CASSLILTGEQYF.

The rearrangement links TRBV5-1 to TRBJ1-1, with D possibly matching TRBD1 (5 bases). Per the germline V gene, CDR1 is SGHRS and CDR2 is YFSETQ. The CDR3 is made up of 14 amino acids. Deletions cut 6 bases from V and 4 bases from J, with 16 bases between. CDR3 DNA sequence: TGCGCCAGCACCCCGAACGGGGGTGGCACTGAAGCTTTCTTT. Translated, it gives CASTPNGGGTEAFF.

The CDR3 DNA reads TGTGCCAGCAGTGAGTTGACAGATACGCAGTATTTT. Its protein product is CASSELTDTQYF. The genes are TRBV2 and TRBJ2-3; D is undetermined. CDR1 is SNHLY and CDR2 is FYNNEI in the germline V gene. V lost 3 bases to trimming and J lost 3 bases, with 4 bases between them. This CDR3 contains 12 residues.

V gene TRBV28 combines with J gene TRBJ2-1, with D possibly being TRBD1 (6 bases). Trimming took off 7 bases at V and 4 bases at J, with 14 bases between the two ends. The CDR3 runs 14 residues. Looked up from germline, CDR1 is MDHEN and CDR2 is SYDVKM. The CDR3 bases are TGTGCCAGCATGAGGCCAGGGGATTACAATGAGCAGTTCTTC. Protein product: CASMRPGDYNEQFF.

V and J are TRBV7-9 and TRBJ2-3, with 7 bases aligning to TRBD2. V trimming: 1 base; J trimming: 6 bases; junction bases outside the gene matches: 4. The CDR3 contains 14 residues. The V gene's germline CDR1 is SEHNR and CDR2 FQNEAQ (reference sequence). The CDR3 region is CASSLVREEDTQYF. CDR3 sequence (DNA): TGTGCCAGCAGCTTAGTCCGGGAGGAGGATACGCAGTATTTT.

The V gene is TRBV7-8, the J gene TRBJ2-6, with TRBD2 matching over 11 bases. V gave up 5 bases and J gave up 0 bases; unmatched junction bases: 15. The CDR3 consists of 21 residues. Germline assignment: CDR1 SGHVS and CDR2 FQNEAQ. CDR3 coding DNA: TGTGCCAGCAGCAGCCGGCGGCCGGGACTAGCGGCGAACTCTGGGGCCAACGTCCTGACTTTC. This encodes CASSSRRPGLAANSGANVLTF.

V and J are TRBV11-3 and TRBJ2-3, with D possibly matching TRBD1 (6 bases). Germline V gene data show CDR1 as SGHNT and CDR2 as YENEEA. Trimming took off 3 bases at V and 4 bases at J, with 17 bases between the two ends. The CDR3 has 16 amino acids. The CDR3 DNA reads TGTGCCAGCAGCTTCGGATTTACAGGGTCCCCAGATACGCAGTATTTT. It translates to CASSFGFTGSPDTQYF.

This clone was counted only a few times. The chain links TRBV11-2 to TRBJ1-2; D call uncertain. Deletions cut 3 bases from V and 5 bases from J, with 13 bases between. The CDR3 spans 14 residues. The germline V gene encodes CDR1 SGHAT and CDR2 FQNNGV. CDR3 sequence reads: CASSLAEGDYGYTF. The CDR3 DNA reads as TGTGCCAGCAGCTTGGCCGAGGGAGATTATGGCTACACCTTC.

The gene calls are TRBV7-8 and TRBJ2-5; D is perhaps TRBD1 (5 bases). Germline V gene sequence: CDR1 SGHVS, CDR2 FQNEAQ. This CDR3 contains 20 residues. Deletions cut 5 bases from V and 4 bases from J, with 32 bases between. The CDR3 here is CASSGNYGQGAPSRRETQYF. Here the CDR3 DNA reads TGTGCCAGCAGCGGAAACTATGGTCAGGGTGCCCCCAGTCGAAGAGAGACCCAGTACTTC.

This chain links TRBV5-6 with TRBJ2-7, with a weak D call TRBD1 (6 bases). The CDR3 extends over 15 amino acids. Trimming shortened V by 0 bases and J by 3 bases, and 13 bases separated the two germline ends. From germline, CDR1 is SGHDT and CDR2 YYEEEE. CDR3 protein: CASSLDPTGYYEQYF. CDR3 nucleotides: TGTGCCAGCAGCTTGGATCCGACAGGCTACTACGAGCAGTACTTC.

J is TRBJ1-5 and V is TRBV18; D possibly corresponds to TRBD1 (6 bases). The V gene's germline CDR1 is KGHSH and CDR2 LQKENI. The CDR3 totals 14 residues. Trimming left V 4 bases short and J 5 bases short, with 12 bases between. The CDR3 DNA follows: TGTGCCAGCTCACAACAGGGAAAGGATCAGCCCCAGCATTTT. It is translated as CASSQQGKDQPQHF.

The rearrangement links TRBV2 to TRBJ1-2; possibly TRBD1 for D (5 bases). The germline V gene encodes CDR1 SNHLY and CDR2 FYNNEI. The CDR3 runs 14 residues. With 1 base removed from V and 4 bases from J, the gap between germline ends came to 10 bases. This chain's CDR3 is CASSEGTGTYGYTF. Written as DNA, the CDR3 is TGTGCCAGCAGTGAAGGGACCGGGACCTATGGCTACACCTTC.

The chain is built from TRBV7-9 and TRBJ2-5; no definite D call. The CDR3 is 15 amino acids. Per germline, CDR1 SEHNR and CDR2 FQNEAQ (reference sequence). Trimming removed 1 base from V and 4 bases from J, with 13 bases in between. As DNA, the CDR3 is TGTGCCAGCAGCTTAGGCCTAGACGTTCGAGAGACCCAGTACTTC. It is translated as CASSLGLDVRETQYF.

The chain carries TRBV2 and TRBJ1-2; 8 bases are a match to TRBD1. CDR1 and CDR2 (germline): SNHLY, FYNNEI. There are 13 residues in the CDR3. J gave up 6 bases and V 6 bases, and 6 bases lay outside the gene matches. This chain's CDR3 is CASSAGQADGYTF. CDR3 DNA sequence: TGTGCCAGCAGCGCGGGACAGGCGGATGGCTACACCTTC.

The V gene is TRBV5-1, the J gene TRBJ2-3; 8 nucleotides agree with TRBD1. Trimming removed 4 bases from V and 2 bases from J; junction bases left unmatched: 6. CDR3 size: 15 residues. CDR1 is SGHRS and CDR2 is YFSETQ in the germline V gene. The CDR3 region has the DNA TGCGCCAGCAGCATCCCGGGACAGGTCACAGATACGCAGTATTTT. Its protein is CASSIPGQVTDTQYF. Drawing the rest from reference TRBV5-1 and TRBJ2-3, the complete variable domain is KAGVTQTPRYLIKTRGQQVTLSCSPISGHRSVSWYQQTPGQGLQFLFEYFSETQRNKGNFPGRFSGRQFSNSRSEMNVSTLELGDSALYLCASSIPGQVTDTQYFGPGTRLTVL.

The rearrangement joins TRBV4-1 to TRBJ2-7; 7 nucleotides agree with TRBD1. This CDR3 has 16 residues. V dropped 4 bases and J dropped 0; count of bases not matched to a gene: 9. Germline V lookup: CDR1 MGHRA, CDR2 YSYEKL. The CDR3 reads CASSRLWGQSSYEQYF. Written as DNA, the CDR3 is TGCGCCAGCAGCCGCCTATGGGGACAGAGCTCCTACGAGCAGTACTTC.

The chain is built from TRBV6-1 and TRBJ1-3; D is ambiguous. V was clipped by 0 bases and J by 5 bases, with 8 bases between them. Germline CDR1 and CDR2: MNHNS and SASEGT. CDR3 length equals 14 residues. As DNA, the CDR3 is TGTGCCAGCAGTGAAGCCTGGACCCGAAACACCATATATTTT. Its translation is CASSEAWTRNTIYF.

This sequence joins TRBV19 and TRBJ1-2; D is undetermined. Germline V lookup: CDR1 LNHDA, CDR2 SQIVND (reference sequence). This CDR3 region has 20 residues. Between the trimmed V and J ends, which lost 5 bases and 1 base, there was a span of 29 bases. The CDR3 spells CASSQQPKVSYGTYNYGYTF. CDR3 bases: TGTGCCAGTAGTCAACAGCCCAAGGTCTCCTACGGCACCTATAACTATGGCTACACCTTC.

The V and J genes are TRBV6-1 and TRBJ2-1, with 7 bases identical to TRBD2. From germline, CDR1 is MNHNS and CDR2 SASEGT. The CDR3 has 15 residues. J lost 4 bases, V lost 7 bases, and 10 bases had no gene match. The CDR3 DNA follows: TGTGCCAGCAATCAAGCTAGCGGAACTTACAATGAGCAGTTCTTC. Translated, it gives CASNQASGTYNEQFF.